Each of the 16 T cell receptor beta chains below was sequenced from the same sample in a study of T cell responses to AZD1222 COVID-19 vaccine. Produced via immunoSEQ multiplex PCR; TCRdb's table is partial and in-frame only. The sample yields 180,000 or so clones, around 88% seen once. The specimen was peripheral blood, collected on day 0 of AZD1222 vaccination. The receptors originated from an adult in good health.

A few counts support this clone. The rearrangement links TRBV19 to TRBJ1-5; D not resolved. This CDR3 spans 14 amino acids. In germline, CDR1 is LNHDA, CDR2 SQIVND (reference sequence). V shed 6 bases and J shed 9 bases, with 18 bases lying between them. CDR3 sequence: CASSALDPYGPQHF. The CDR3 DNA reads TGTGCCAGTAGCGCCTTGGACCCATACGGGCCCCAGCATTTT.

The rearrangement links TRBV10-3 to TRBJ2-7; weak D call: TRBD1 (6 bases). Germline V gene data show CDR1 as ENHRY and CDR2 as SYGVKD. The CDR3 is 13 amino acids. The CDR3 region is CVPQGTSSYEQYF. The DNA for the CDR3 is TGTGTACCTCAGGGGACGTCTTCCTACGAGCAGTACTTC.

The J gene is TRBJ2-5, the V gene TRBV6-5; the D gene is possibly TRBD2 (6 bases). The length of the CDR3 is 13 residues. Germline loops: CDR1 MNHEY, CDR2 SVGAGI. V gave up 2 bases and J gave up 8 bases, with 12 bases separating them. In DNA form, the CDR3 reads TGTGCCAGCAGTTACCGGCTAGCGTTAACCCAGTACTTC. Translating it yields CASSYRLALTQYF.

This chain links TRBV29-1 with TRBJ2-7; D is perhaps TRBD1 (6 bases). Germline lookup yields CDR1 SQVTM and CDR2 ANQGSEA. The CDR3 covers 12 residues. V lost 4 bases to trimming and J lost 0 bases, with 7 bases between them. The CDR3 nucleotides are TGCAGCGTTGGGACAGCCTCCTACGAGCAGTACTTC. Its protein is CSVGTASYEQYF.

In nucleotides, the CDR3 is TGTGCCAGCTCACCACCTCAACGGCAGGGCAAAAACATTCAGTACTTC. Translated, it gives CASSPPQRQGKNIQYF. This chain links TRBV18 with TRBJ2-4; TRBD1 might be the D (5 bases). CDR1 is KGHSH and CDR2 is LQKENI in the germline V gene. CDR3 length: 16 amino acids. V shed 0 bases and J shed 3 bases, with 12 bases lying between them.

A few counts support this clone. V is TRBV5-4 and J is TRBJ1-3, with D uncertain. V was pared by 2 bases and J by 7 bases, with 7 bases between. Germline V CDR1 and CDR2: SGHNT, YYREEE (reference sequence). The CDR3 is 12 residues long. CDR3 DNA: TGTGCCAGCAGCTTAGGCGAGAACACCATATATTTT. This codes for CASSLGENTIYF.

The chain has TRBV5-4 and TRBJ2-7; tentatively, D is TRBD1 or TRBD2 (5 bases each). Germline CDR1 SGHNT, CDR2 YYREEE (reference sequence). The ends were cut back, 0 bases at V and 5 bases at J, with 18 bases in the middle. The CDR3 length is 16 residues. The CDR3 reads CASSLEPSRRGDEQYF. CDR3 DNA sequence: TGTGCCAGCAGCTTGGAGCCCTCCCGCCGAGGGGACGAGCAGTACTTC.

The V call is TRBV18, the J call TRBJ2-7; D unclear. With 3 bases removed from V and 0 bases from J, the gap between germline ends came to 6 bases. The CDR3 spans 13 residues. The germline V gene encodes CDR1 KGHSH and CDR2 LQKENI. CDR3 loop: CASSPEFSYEQYF. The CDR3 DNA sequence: TGTGCCAGCTCACCCGAATTCTCCTACGAGCAGTACTTC.

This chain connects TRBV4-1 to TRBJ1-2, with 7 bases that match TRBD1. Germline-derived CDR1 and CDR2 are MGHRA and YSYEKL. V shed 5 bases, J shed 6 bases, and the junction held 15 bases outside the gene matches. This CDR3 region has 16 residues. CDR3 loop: CASSAPGQYRRNGYTF. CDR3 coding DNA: TGCGCCAGCAGCGCTCCGGGACAGTACCGGAGGAATGGCTACACCTTC.

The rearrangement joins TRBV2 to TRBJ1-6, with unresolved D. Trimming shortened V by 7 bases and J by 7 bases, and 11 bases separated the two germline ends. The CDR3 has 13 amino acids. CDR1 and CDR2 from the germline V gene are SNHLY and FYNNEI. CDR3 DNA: TGTGCCAGCATCCGGACGAGGAATTCACCCCTCCACTTT. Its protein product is CASIRTRNSPLHF.

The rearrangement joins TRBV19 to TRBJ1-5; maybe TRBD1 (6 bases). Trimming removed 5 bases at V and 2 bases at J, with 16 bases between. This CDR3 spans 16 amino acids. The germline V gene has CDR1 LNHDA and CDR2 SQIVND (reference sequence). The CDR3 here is CASSSRGGAGNQPQHF. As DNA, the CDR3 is TGTGCCAGTAGTTCAAGGGGGGGGGCCGGCAATCAGCCCCAGCATTTT. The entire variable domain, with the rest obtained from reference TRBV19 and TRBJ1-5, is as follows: DGGITQSPKYLFRKEGQNVTLSCEQNLNHDAMYWYRQDPGQGLRLIYYSQIVNDFQKGDIAEGYSVSREKKESFPLTVTSAQKNPTAFYLCASSSRGGAGNQPQHFGDGTRLSIL.

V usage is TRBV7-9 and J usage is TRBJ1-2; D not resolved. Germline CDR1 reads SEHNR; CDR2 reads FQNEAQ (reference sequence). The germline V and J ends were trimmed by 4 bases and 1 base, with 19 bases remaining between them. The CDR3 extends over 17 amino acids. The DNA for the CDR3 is TGTGCCAGCAGCTCCCTTCCCACAAAGAACCTTAACTATGGCTACACCTTC. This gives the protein CASSSLPTKNLNYGYTF.

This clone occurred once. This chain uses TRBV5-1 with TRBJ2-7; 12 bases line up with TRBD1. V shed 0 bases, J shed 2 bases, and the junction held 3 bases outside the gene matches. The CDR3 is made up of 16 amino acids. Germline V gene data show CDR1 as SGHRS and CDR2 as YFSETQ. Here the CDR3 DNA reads TGCGCCAGCAGCTTGGTGGGACAGGGGGCAACCTACGAGCAGTACTTC. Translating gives CASSLVGQGATYEQYF.

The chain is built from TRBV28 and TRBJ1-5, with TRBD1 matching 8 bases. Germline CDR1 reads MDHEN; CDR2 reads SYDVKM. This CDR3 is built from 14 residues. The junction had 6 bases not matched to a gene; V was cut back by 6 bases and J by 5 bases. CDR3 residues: CASSSDRVDQPQHF. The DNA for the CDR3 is TGTGCCAGCAGCTCGGACAGGGTGGATCAGCCCCAGCATTTT.

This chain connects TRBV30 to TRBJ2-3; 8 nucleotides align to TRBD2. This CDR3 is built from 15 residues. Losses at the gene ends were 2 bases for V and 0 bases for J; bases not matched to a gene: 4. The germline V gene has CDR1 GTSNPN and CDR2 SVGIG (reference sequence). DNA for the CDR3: TGTGCCTGGAGTAGGCGGGGGGTGAGCACAGATACGCAGTATTTT. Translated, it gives CAWSRRGVSTDTQYF.

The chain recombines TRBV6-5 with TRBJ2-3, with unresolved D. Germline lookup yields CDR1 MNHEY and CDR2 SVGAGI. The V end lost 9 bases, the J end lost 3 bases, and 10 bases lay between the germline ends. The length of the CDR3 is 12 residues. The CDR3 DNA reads TGTGCCAGTACCCAAGGAACAGATACGCAGTATTTT. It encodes CASTQGTDTQYF.